The T cell receptor beta chain under discussion was sequenced for a study of blood T cell repertoires in COVID-19. For the study at large: Spain, Italy and the United States supplied samples that represented acute and convalescent COVID-19.

As handled by the study authors: By means of reference gene primer amplification, nucleated cell counts were estimated. The assay was immunoSEQ multiplex PCR, and TCRdb's table has in-frame clones only and misses some. V, J and clone size were drawn from that table, and D and trimming were deduced from the DNA. This table holds about 250,000 clones, roughly nine tenths found once. The V gene end was trimmed by 1 base and the J gene end by 5 bases; junction bases not matched to a gene: 5. CDR1 is LGHNT, CDR2 FRNRAP, per germline. The CDR3 has 15 residues. Input material: peripheral blood. The chain recombines TRBV12-5 with TRBJ2-1; 7 nucleotides agree with TRBD2. This clonotype originated in a woman in her 40s who had recovered from COVID-19. CDR3 in amino acids: CASGLDYGLDNEQFF. The CDR3 region has the DNA TGTGCTAGTGGTTTGGACTATGGACTAGACAATGAGCAGTTCTTC.